This T cell receptor beta chain was retrieved from a study of cytomegalovirus exposure and HLA in healthy donors. Across the whole study: A subsequent analysis stated that the 100 to 150 validation repertoires were run on the same platform as the roughly 670 first-cohort repertoires.

Comments on this clone: The antigen is undetermined.

Findings and limits, study-wide: Both high specificity and high sensitivity reportedly marked the classifier's diagnosis of cytomegalovirus status. Among TCR beta chains, those listed as cytomegalovirus-associated numbered around 160.

Clones were read by immunoSEQ multiplex PCR, and TCRdb kept only the in-frame ones, dropping some. The table shows approximately 280,000 clones, with 80% to 90% occurring only once. The donors were in the approximately 110-subject validation cohort; that cohort was separate from the roughly 660-subject first cohort. The V gene lost 6 bases and the J gene lost 7 bases, with 18 bases spanning the gap. The CDR3 extends over 14 amino acids. Germline loops: CDR1 MNHEY, CDR2 SMNVEV (reference sequence). The chain employs TRBV27 and TRBJ1-2; D may be TRBD1 (5 bases). The source material was PBMCs. The sequence derives from a woman aged 18-29 years in good health and CMV-seronegative. The CDR3 protein is CASSPLSRVAGYTF. The CDR3 DNA reads TGTGCCAGCAGCCCCCTTAGCAGGGTGGCTGGCTACACCTTC.